Listed here are 14 T cell receptor beta chains from one sample, sequenced in a study of regulatory T cells in long-lasting Graves disease. Specified time point: persistent/refractory GD, antithyroid drugs over 5 years with positive TRAb. PBMC RNA was the source of the TCR library. HTBI primers from iRepertoire and Arm-PCR of CDR3 regions yielded the TCR beta libraries. TCRdb reprocessed the multiplex PCR reads with MiXCR, giving one entry per CDR3 protein. The data hold 400,000 or so distinct CDR3 sequences, with around 20% observed a single time. Sequenced material: peripheral blood mononuclear cells (PBMCs), taken when the disease was refractory, from a patient treated with antithyroid drugs. Source of these receptors: a female donor with Graves disease.

This clonotype was seen at least ten times. For the CDR3, the DNA is TGTGCCAGCAGTGAATTCCGCGCGAACACCGGGGAGCTGTTTTTT. It codes for CASSEFRANTGELFF. V is TRBV2 and J is TRBJ2-2; D gene unclear. CDR1 SNHLY and CDR2 FYNNEI come from the germline V gene. CDR3 length equals 15 residues. The V end lost 2 bases, the J end lost 0 bases, and 7 bases lay between the germline ends.

The sample holds many counts of this clonotype. At one of its ends the junction is not consistent with the germline gene, which may arise from a read error. The J gene is TRBJ1-1, the V gene TRBV5-1; perhaps TRBD1 as D (5 bases). CDR1 is SGHRS and CDR2 is YFSETQ in the germline V gene. This CDR3 is built from 14 residues. The CDR3 DNA is TGTGCCAGCAGCCCCACCACAGGGAACACTGAAGCTTTCTTT. It codes for CASSPTTGNTEAFF.

This clonotype was seen ten or more times. The chain carries TRBV20-1 and TRBJ2-7; 8 nucleotides agree with TRBD2. Germline assignment: CDR1 DFQATT and CDR2 SNEGSKA (reference sequence). This CDR3 is built from 18 residues. V lost 1 base and J lost 0; bases outside the gene matches: 14. The CDR3 DNA reads as TGCAGTGCTAGAGTTCAGTTCGGAATAGCGGGATACTCCTACGAGCAGTACTTC. Translating it yields CSARVQFGIAGYSYEQYF.

The chain joins TRBV30 to TRBJ2-7; 10 bases fit TRBD1. The ends lost 3 bases at V and 0 bases at J; junction bases unmatched: 2. From germline, CDR1 is GTSNPN and CDR2 SVGIG (reference sequence). This CDR3 has 14 amino acids. The CDR3 protein is CAWRGQGSSYEQYF. DNA for the CDR3: TGTGCCTGGAGGGGACAGGGGAGCTCCTACGAGCAGTACTTC.

This chain uses TRBV4-3 with TRBJ2-1; 7 bases map to TRBD1. The CDR3 is made up of 15 amino acids. The V gene's germline CDR1 is LGHNA and CDR2 YSLEER. J was trimmed by 2 bases and V by 3 bases; bases with no gene match: 4. The CDR3 coding sequence is TGCGCCAGCAGCCAGGACAGGCCGCCCTACAATGAGCAGTTCTTC. Translation: CASSQDRPPYNEQFF.

V is TRBV19 and J is TRBJ2-5; 8 bases are a match to TRBD1. V shed 4 bases, J shed 6 bases, and the junction held 7 bases outside the gene matches. This CDR3 comprises 14 residues. CDR1 and CDR2 from the germline V gene are LNHDA and SQIVND (reference sequence). CDR3 sequence reads: CASSTTGDSKTQYF. CDR3 bases: TGTGCCAGTAGTACGACAGGGGATTCGAAGACCCAGTACTTC.

This clonotype has a handful of counts. The chain couples TRBV28 to TRBJ1-2; D remains unclear. The CDR3 totals 12 residues. Trimming cost V 1 base and J 8 bases, with 8 bases left between them. Germline V gene lookup returns CDR1 MDHEN and CDR2 SYDVKM. CDR3 loop: CASSLLGRGYTF. CDR3 sequence (DNA): TGTGCCAGCAGTTTATTGGGGAGGGGCTACACCTTC.

This clonotype appeared many times. The junction departs from germline at one end; a sequencing error may be responsible. The gene calls are TRBV5-1 and TRBJ1-2; possibly TRBD1 for D (5 bases). Germline CDR1 SGHRS, CDR2 YFSETQ. CDR3 length equals 13 residues. CDR3 nucleotides: TGTGCCAGCAGTCTCTCGGGGGAACATGGCTACACCTTC. Translating it yields CASSLSGEHGYTF.

Many counts were recorded for this clonotype. This rearrangement joins TRBV6-2 or TRBV6-3 to TRBJ1-1; D remains ambiguous. This CDR3 region has 13 residues. Germline CDR1 and CDR2: MNHEY and SVGEGT. The V gene lost 8 bases and the J gene lost 8 bases, with 18 bases spanning the gap. CDR3 region: CASLRPNLAEAFF. CDR3 DNA sequence: TGTGCCAGCCTACGACCCAACCTCGCCGAAGCTTTCTTT.

This clonotype was seen a few times. The rearrangement uses TRBV9 and TRBJ1-3; a weak D match, TRBD1 (5 bases). V was trimmed by 1 base and J by 4 bases, leaving 12 bases between them. Germline CDR1 is SGDLS and CDR2 is YYNGEE. CDR3 size: 15 residues. The CDR3 sequence: CASSVSGALGNTIYF. The CDR3, as DNA: TGTGCCAGCAGCGTATCTGGGGCGTTAGGAAACACCATATATTTT.

V gene TRBV29-1 combines with J gene TRBJ2-5, with 9 bases fitting TRBD2. This CDR3 comprises 17 residues. Germline-derived CDR1 and CDR2 are SQVTM and ANQGSEA. With 3 bases clipped from V and 2 bases from J, the junction kept 13 bases outside the gene matches. CDR3 region: CSVDRLAGFMGQETQYF. CDR3 in DNA: TGCAGCGTTGATAGGCTAGCGGGATTTATGGGGCAAGAGACCCAGTACTTC.

A few counts support this clonotype. The rearrangement uses TRBV11-1 and TRBJ2-1; TRBD1 might be the D (6 bases). Germline V CDR1 and CDR2: SGHAT, FQDESV (reference sequence). The CDR3 spans 14 residues. Trimming removed 5 bases from V and 7 bases from J, with 15 bases in between. CDR3 sequence reads: CASSVGGSVNEQFF. The CDR3 DNA reads as TGTGCCAGCAGCGTAGGGGGTTCCGTAAATGAGCAGTTCTTC. Using reference TRBV11-1 and TRBJ2-1 for the parts outside the CDR3, the full variable domain is EAEVAQSPRYKITEKSQAVAFWCDPISGHATLYWYRQILGQGPELLVQFQDESVVDDSQLPKDRFSAERLKGVDSTLKIQPAELGDSAMYLCASSVGGSVNEQFFGPGTRLTVL.

The chain employs TRBV7-8 and TRBJ2-7, with 10 bases lining up with TRBD1. This CDR3 is 15 amino acids long. V was pared by 5 bases and J by 0 bases, with 4 bases of the junction left unmatched. Germline V gene lookup returns CDR1 SGHVS and CDR2 FQNEAQ. The CDR3 bases are TGTGCCAGCAGCCGGGACAGGGGTAGCTCCTACGAGCAGTACTTC. Protein product: CASSRDRGSSYEQYF.

This clonotype was seen a few times. With a much larger clone just one base away, this may be a read error. The chain is built from TRBV18 and TRBJ1-1, with D unclear. Germline V gives CDR1 KGHSH, CDR2 LQKENI. There are 13 residues in the CDR3. The CDR3 loop is CASSPLPNTEALF. The CDR3 DNA sequence: TGTGCCAGCTCACCACTACCGAACACTGAAGCTCTCTTT.